The 22 T cell receptor beta chains presented below share a single source sample, sequenced in a study of cytomegalovirus exposure and HLA in healthy donors. The study ran its PCR with 60 Vbeta and 13 Jbeta primers. Some clones are missing from TCRdb's copy, which holds only in-frame ones; the method was immunoSEQ multiplex PCR. In all, the sample yields about 38,000 clones. The sequenced sample was PBMCs. These receptors came from a man aged 40-49 years in good health and CMV-seropositive.

The chain's CDR3 is CASSPSGEGAKNIQYF. Written as DNA, the CDR3 is TGTGCCAGCTCACCATCGGGGGAGGGTGCCAAAAACATTCAGTACTTC. The chain carries TRBV18 and TRBJ2-4, with 7 positions matching TRBD2. Germline trimming cut 2 bases from V and 1 base from J; bases unmatched to any gene: 5. The length of the CDR3 is 16 residues. Germline CDR1 reads KGHSH; CDR2 reads LQKENI.

Of note for this clone: The germline gene is not matched at one end of the junction; a read error may be the cause. V gene TRBV7-7 combines with J gene TRBJ2-1, with 11 bases fitting TRBD2. The CDR3 spans 15 residues. Germline V gives CDR1 SSHAT, CDR2 FNYEAQ (reference sequence). The CDR3 is CASSLLAGEANEQFF. The DNA for the CDR3 is TGTGCTAGCAGCCTACTAGCGGGAGAGGCTAATGAGCAGTTCTTC. Full variable domain (outside the CDR3, taken from reference TRBV7-7 and TRBJ2-1): GAGVSQSPRYKVTKRGQDVTLRCDPISSHATLYWYQQALGQGPEFLTYFNYEAQPDKSGLPSDRFSAERPEGSISTLTIQRTEQRDSAMYRCASSLLAGEANEQFFGPGTRLTVL.

CDR3 in amino acids: CAITGQGNTGELFF. The CDR3 DNA sequence: TGTGCCATCACCGGACAGGGCAACACCGGGGAGCTGTTTTTT. The rearrangement uses TRBV10-3 and TRBJ2-2, with 8 bases aligning to TRBD1. Unmatched junction bases numbered 3, after V lost 7 bases and J lost 2 bases. This CDR3 contains 14 residues. CDR1 and CDR2 from the germline V gene are ENHRY and SYGVKD.

The rearrangement links TRBV9 to TRBJ1-4; 8 bases line up with TRBD1. This CDR3 contains 14 residues. In germline, CDR1 is SGDLS, CDR2 YYNGEE. V was clipped by 4 bases and J by 7 bases; unmatched bases: 6. CDR3 sequence: CASSPRGRGEKLFF. The CDR3 DNA reads as TGTGCCAGCAGCCCCAGGGGGCGCGGTGAAAAACTGTTTTTT.

V and J are TRBV19 and TRBJ1-2, with D hard to call. The germline V and J ends were trimmed by 3 bases and 1 base, with 6 bases remaining between them. This CDR3 has 13 residues. CDR1 is LNHDA and CDR2 is SQIVND in the germline V gene (reference sequence). The CDR3: CASSIGFNYGYTF. The CDR3 nucleotides are TGTGCCAGTAGTATCGGTTTTAACTATGGCTACACCTTC.

The CDR3 DNA sequence: TGTGCCAGCAGCCCAAGGACTAGCAGCAATGAGCAGTTCTTC. The encoded protein is CASSPRTSSNEQFF. V and J are TRBV7-2 and TRBJ2-1; TRBD2 matches at 8 bases. The CDR3 loop spans 14 amino acids. Looked up from germline, CDR1 is SGHTA and CDR2 is FQGNSA. Losses at the gene ends were 5 bases for V and 6 bases for J; bases not matched to a gene: 6.

The chain combines TRBV7-9 with TRBJ2-5; D is uncertain. With 1 base removed from V and 5 bases from J, the gap between germline ends came to 14 bases. The CDR3 sequence is 15 residues long. Germline V lookup: CDR1 SEHNR, CDR2 FQNEAQ (reference sequence). The CDR3, as DNA: TGTGCCAGCAGCTTAGGGCCCCCAGGTCCGGAGACCCAGTACTTC. It codes for CASSLGPPGPETQYF.

The chain couples TRBV29-1 to TRBJ1-4; D not certain. Germline V lookup: CDR1 SQVTM, CDR2 ANQGSEA. This CDR3 is built from 11 residues. The V end lost 1 base, the J end lost 10 bases, and 7 bases lay between the germline ends. The CDR3 loop reads CSVEAAGKLFF. DNA for the CDR3: TGCAGCGTTGAAGCGGCGGGAAAACTGTTTTTT.

This sequence joins TRBV5-6 and TRBJ1-1, with no clear D. CDR1 is SGHDT and CDR2 is YYEEEE in the germline V gene. Deletions cut 0 bases from V and 0 bases from J, with 9 bases between. The CDR3 totals 15 residues. The chain's CDR3 is CASSLDNSLNTEAFF. CDR3 coding DNA: TGTGCCAGCAGCTTGGATAACAGTCTGAACACTGAAGCTTTCTTT. Variable domain in full (rest from reference TRBV5-6 and TRBJ1-1): DAGVTQSPTHLIKTRGQQVTLRCSPKSGHDTVSWYQQALGQGPQFIFQYYEEEERQRGNFPDRFSGHQFPNYSSELNVNALLLGDSALYLCASSLDNSLNTEAFFGQGTRLTVV.

The CDR3 sequence: CASNQTGVNTGELFF. The CDR3 region has the DNA TGTGCCAGCAACCAGACAGGGGTGAACACCGGGGAGCTGTTTTTT. The rearrangement uses TRBV7-9 and TRBJ2-2, with 8 bases aligning to TRBD1. Per germline, CDR1 SEHNR and CDR2 FQNEAQ (reference sequence). CDR3 size: 15 residues. The V segment lost 7 bases and the J segment 1 base; nucleotides outside the gene matches: 5.

This sequence joins TRBV13 and TRBJ2-1, with a tentative D call TRBD2 (5 bases). From germline, CDR1 is PRHDT and CDR2 FYEKMQ (reference sequence). The germline V and J ends were trimmed by 1 base and 3 bases, with 10 bases remaining between them. There are 15 residues in the CDR3. The CDR3 region is CASSLEPRDYNEQFF. The CDR3, as DNA: TGTGCCAGCAGCTTAGAACCCCGGGACTACAATGAGCAGTTCTTC.

The chain employs TRBV7-9 and TRBJ2-7; D call uncertain. The CDR3 has 14 amino acids. The germline V gene encodes CDR1 SEHNR and CDR2 FQNEAQ (reference sequence). V was shortened by 3 bases and J by 7 bases, with 16 bases between the two germline ends. CDR3 bases: TGTGCCAGCAGCTTGGGCCAGGCCTTGGAAGAGCAGTACTTC. Its translation is CASSLGQALEEQYF. The full variable domain, rest sourced from reference TRBV7-9 and TRBJ2-7, is DTGVSQNPRHKITKRGQNVTFRCDPISEHNRLYWYRQTLGQGPEFLTYFQNEAQLEKSRLLSDRFSAERPKGSFSTLEIQRTEQGDSAMYLCASSLGQALEEQYFGPGTRLTVT.

The chain links TRBV7-9 to TRBJ2-3, with 12 bases lining up with TRBD2. Per germline, CDR1 SEHNR and CDR2 FQNEAQ (reference sequence). There are 16 residues in the CDR3. Trimming cost V 7 bases and J 5 bases; bases outside gene matches: 10. The CDR3 DNA sequence: TGTGCCAGCATCCCGGGACTAGCGGGTGGGGTAGATACGCAGTATTTT. Its protein product is CASIPGLAGGVDTQYF.

The V and J genes are TRBV19 and TRBJ2-2, with 8 bases fitting TRBD1. V lost 6 bases, J lost 5 bases, and 11 bases stayed unmatched. Germline CDR1 reads LNHDA; CDR2 reads SQIVND (reference sequence). The CDR3 has 16 amino acids. CDR3 protein: CASRSWGQESTGELFF. DNA for the CDR3: TGTGCCAGTAGATCATGGGGACAGGAGTCTACCGGGGAGCTGTTTTTT.

The chain uses TRBV10-3 and TRBJ2-3; D may be TRBD2 (7 bases). The germline gives CDR1 ENHRY, CDR2 SYGVKD. V lost 4 bases and J lost 7, with 15 bases in between. The CDR3 is 14 residues long. CDR3 DNA sequence: TGTGCCATCAGTGCCGGGGGGCGCCAGTATACGCAGTATTTT. Translated: CAISAGGRQYTQYF.

The chain is built from TRBV5-1 and TRBJ2-5; D might be TRBD1 (6 bases). Near its end, the DNA agrees better with TRBJ2-7, so the J call may be wrong. The germline gives CDR1 SGHRS, CDR2 YFSETQ. The CDR3 length is 12 residues. In DNA form, the CDR3 reads TGCGCCAGCAGCTTGAGGGGGTACGAGCAGTACTTC. It codes for CASSLRGYEQYF.

CDR3 in amino acids: CASARDYPNTGELFF. CDR3 nucleotides: TGCGCCAGCGCCCGGGACTACCCTAACACCGGGGAGCTGTTTTTT. The chain is built from TRBV5-1 and TRBJ2-2, with 7 bases lining up with TRBD2. After removal of 7 bases from V and 2 bases from J, the junction contained 8 bases not matched to a gene. This CDR3 spans 15 amino acids. Looked up from germline, CDR1 is SGHRS and CDR2 is YFSETQ.

The chain links TRBV2 to TRBJ1-5, with 10 bases that match TRBD1. Germline V lookup: CDR1 SNHLY, CDR2 FYNNEI. V was clipped by 8 bases and J by 4 bases; unmatched bases: 2. This CDR3 region has 13 residues. The chain's CDR3 is CASGDRGNQPQHF. CDR3 DNA: TGTGCCAGCGGGGACAGGGGAAATCAGCCCCAGCATTTT.

The V call is TRBV7-9, the J call TRBJ1-5; TRBD1 might be the D (5 bases). The V gene's germline CDR1 is SEHNR and CDR2 FQNEAQ (reference sequence). V was shortened by 8 bases and J by 11 bases, with 13 bases between the two germline ends. The CDR3 sequence is 11 residues long. In nucleotides, the CDR3 is TGTGCCAGCGGGTCCCTAGGGGCCCAGCATTTT. Translation: CASGSLGAQHF.

The chain recombines TRBV28 with TRBJ1-2; 8 bases line up with TRBD1. CDR1 is MDHEN and CDR2 is SYDVKM in the germline V gene. The CDR3 runs to 15 residues. V shed 7 bases and J 3 bases; nucleotides not matched to a gene: 10. The CDR3 protein is CASNTYQGAHYGYTF. In DNA, the CDR3 is TGTGCCAGCAACACTTACCAGGGGGCTCACTATGGCTACACCTTC.

The J gene is TRBJ1-2, the V gene TRBV14; D unresolved. Trimming took 2 bases from V and 4 from J, leaving 14 bases between them. This CDR3 has 15 residues. The germline V gene has CDR1 SGHDN and CDR2 FVKESK. CDR3 DNA: TGTGCCAGCAGCCAACACAGTGGAAGTAGCTATGGCTACACCTTC. Its protein is CASSQHSGSSYGYTF.

The chain's CDR3 is CAISGGGRLGSGANVLTF. CDR3 sequence (DNA): TGTGCCATCAGTGGCGGAGGTAGGCTCGGCTCTGGGGCCAACGTCCTGACTTTC. This rearrangement joins TRBV10-3 to TRBJ2-6; a weak D match, TRBD2 (5 bases). Deletions cut 4 bases from V and 0 bases from J, with 16 bases between. The CDR3 totals 18 residues. CDR1 and CDR2 from the germline V gene are ENHRY and SYGVKD.